The rows below give T cell receptor beta chains drawn from one sample of a study of graft-versus-host responses after intestinal transplantation. TCRdb's copy holds only in-frame clones and misses some; the assay was immunoSEQ multiplex PCR. This sample has tens of thousands of clones; less than 95% occur once, and the top ten carry approximately 1.3%. These receptors have no identified antigens. Sequenced material: unstimulated CD8+ T cells sorted from spleen or lymph node cells, taken before intestinal transplant. Receptors were obtained from a human donor who received an intestinal transplant. CDR3s include the opening cysteine and the closing phenylalanine or tryptophan. D genes are given only for firm matches. Expanded clones get a size class; other rows say once, few or many, or leave the size out.

TRBJ1-2 - - TRBV5-5 TGTGCCAGCAGCTTGGACCCTGCGCGCAGGGATGGCTACACCTTC CASSLDPARRDGYTF
TRBJ2-7 - - TRBV11-2 TGTGCCAGCAGCTTAGGGCCAGGGAGGTACGAGCAGTACTTC CASSLGPGRYEQYF
TRBJ2-7 - - TRBV18 TGTGCCAGCTCACCAGAAACTACAGGGATTTACGAGCAGTACTTC CASSPETTGIYEQYF
TRBJ2-1 - TRBD1 TRBV19 TGTGCCAGTAGTATGAACAGGGGGGCCAATGAGCAGTTCTTC CASSMNRGANEQFF
TRBJ1-2 - - TRBV5-6 TGTGCCAGCAGCTTGGTCCCCGGCCAGGGCTATGGCTACACCTTC CASSLVPGQGYGYTF
TRBJ1-2 - TRBD1 TRBV2 TGTGCCAGCAGTGAGGCGGACAGGGCTGGCTACACCTTC CASSEADRAGYTF
TRBJ1-2 - - TRBV5-1 TGCGCCAGCAGCTTGGGGGCGAGTGGCTACACCTTC CASSLGASGYTF
TRBJ2-7 - TRBD2 TRBV10-2 TGCGCCAGCAGCCCCCTGGGCGGGGGCTACGAGCAGTACTTC CASSPLGGGYEQYF
TRBJ2-7 - - TRBV11-2 TGTGCCAGCAGCTTAGTGACTTCCTACGAGCAGTACTTC CASSLVTSYEQYF
TRBJ1-3 few - TRBV29-1 TGCAGCGTTGGCGGGGCAACTGGAAACACCATATATTTT CSVGGATGNTIYF
TRBJ1-2 - TRBD1 TRBV15 TGTGCCACCAGCCCCCGATCGGTAGGACAGGTATATGGCTACACCTTC CATSPRSVGQVYGYTF
TRBJ1-1 - TRBD1 TRBV29-1 TGCAGCGTCGTAAACAGGGGTGGCACTGAAGCTTTCTTT CSVVNRGGTEAFF
TRBJ2-1 - - TRBV19 TGTGCCAGTAATTTAGGGTGGGGCAGCCACAATGAGCAGTTCTTC CASNLGWGSHNEQFF
TRBJ1-4 - - TRBV6-5 TGTGCCAGCAGTTACTCTGGAGGGGAAAAACTGTTTTTT CASSYSGGEKLFF
TRBJ1-4 once - TRBV13 TGTGCCAGCAGCCCCTGGACGGGAGGCACTGAAAAACTGTTTTTT CASSPWTGGTEKLFF
TRBJ2-7 - - TRBV4-2 TGTGCCAGCAGCGTAGACACAGGGTCCTACGAGCAGTACTTC CASSVDTGSYEQYF
TRBJ2-3 - TRBD2 TRBV9 TGTGCCAGCAGCGTAGACGGGGGGGCTGCAGATACGCAGTATTTT CASSVDGGAADTQYF
TRBJ2-2 once - TRBV7-9 TGTACTACGAACACCGGGGAGCTGTTTTTT CTTNTGELFF
TRBJ2-5 - TRBD2 TRBV7-9 TGTGCCAGCAGCACACTAGCGGGGGAACAAGAGACCCAGTACTTC CASSTLAGEQETQYF
TRBJ2-6 - TRBD1 TRBV5-1 TGCGCCAGCAGCTCGGCGCCTACAGGGGCCTTAGGGGCCAACGTCCTGACTTTC CASSSAPTGALGANVLTF
TRBJ1-5 - - TRBV11-3 TGTGCCAGCAACTACTCTTTCCAAACAGGGTCAGGTCAGCCCCAGCATTTT CASNYSFQTGSGQPQHF
TRBJ1-4 once TRBD1 TRBV12-5 TGTGCTAGTGGTTTGACAGGGGAGGAAAAACTGTTTTTT CASGLTGEEKLFF
TRBJ2-5 - - TRBV11-2 TGTGCCAGCAGCTTAGAGGCGGGAGAGACCCAGTACTTC CASSLEAGETQYF
TRBJ1-5 - - TRBV2 TGTGCCAGCAGTGACGAGAGGGGGAACAGCAATCAGCCCCAGCATTTT CASSDERGNSNQPQHF
TRBJ2-7 - TRBD2 TRBV9 TGTGCCAGCAGCGTAGAGGGGGGACTAGTACCCGTCGAGCAGTACTTC CASSVEGGLVPVEQYF
TRBJ1-5 - - TRBV5-5 TGTGCCAGCAGCTTAGCAGGAAATAGCAATCAGCCCCAGCATTTT CASSLAGNSNQPQHF
TRBJ2-7 - TRBD1 TRBV7-9 TGTGCCAGCAGCTTGGGGACAGGGGGCGAGCAGTACTTC CASSLGTGGEQYF
TRBJ2-7 - TRBD2 TRBV5-1 TGCGCCAGCAGCCCCGGACTAGCCTCCTACGAGCAGTACTTC CASSPGLASYEQYF
TRBJ2-7 - - TRBV4-1 TGCGCCAGCAGCCAAGGGCTCGCGGGGGCAGGGGAGCAGTACTTC CASSQGLAGAGEQYF
TRBJ1-1 - - TRBV6-6 TGTGCCAGCAGTTATGGCGGACTTAATGAGAACACTGAAGCTTTCTTT CASSYGGLNENTEAFF
TRBJ1-2 once - TRBV15 TGTGCCACCAGCAGAGGCTCCCAGAACTATGGCTACACCTTC CATSRGSQNYGYTF
TRBJ2-1 - TRBD2 TRBV7-3 TGTGCCAGCAGCTTACGCGGGGGAGGAGACAATGAGCAGTTCTTC CASSLRGGGDNEQFF
TRBJ2-2 - TRBD2 TRBV6-5 TGTGCCACCCGACTAGCGGGGGTGAACACCGGGGAGCTGTTTTTT CATRLAGVNTGELFF
TRBJ2-7 - TRBD2 TRBV9 TGTGCCAGCAGCCAAAGCGGGGGGATCAACGAGCAGTACTTC CASSQSGGINEQYF
TRBJ2-5 - TRBD2 TRBV11-2 TGTGCCAGCAGCTCCCCGACTAGCGGGGGCTATATAGGAGAGACCCAGTACTTC CASSSPTSGGYIGETQYF
TRBJ2-1 - - TRBV29-1 TGCAGCGTTGAAGGAGGGGGGGATGAGCAGTTCTTC CSVEGGGDEQFF
TRBJ2-1 - - TRBV4-1 TGCGCCAGCAGCCAACGTAGCGAGCTAAGCTCCTACAATGAGCAGTTCTTC CASSQRSELSSYNEQFF
TRBJ1-1 - - TRBV7-2 TGTGCCAGCAGCCGAAACCGACAGACGTTTGAAGCTTTCTTT CASSRNRQTFEAFF
TRBJ2-2 - - TRBV14 TGTGCCAGCAGCCAAGTTCCCCTCACTGGGGAGCTGTTTTTT CASSQVPLTGELFF
TRBJ1-5 once - TRBV27 TGTGCCAGCAGTTTATGGGGGCCAGACAACAGCCTGTATAGCAATCAGCCCCAGCATTTT CASSLWGPDNSLYSNQPQHF
TRBJ2-3 - - TRBV7-8 TGTGCCAGCAGCTTACCCGGCCGGGGAGATACGCAGTATTTT CASSLPGRGDTQYF
TRBJ2-1 - TRBD2 TRBV9 TGTGCCAGCAGCGTAGAGCTAGCGGGGGTCTACAATGAGCAGTTCTTC CASSVELAGVYNEQFF
TRBJ2-7 - - TRBV19 TGTGCCAGTAGTATCAGTTGGGCAGCCTTCTACGAGCAGTACTTC CASSISWAAFYEQYF
TRBJ1-1 - TRBD1 TRBV6-5 TGTGCCAGTTACAGGGGGTACACTGAAGCTTTCTTT CASYRGYTEAFF
TRBJ1-1 once - TRBV11-2 TGTGCCAGCAGCTTAAAGGGGGAGAACACTGAAGCTTTCTTT CASSLKGENTEAFF
TRBJ2-4 - TRBD1 TRBV27 TGTGCCAGCAGACCCTCCGGGACAGGGGGTAACATTCAGTACTTC CASRPSGTGGNIQYF
TRBJ2-1 - - TRBV13 TGTGCCAGCAGCCGGAGGGGCGGGTCCTACAATGAGCAGTTCTTC CASSRRGGSYNEQFF
TRBJ1-1 - - TRBV7-9 TGTGCCAGCAGCTCCTCAGGGGCTACTGAAGCTTTCTTT CASSSSGATEAFF
TRBJ2-5 - TRBD2 TRBV7-6 TGTGCCAGCAGCCCATCCGGGGGGGCAGGGGAGACCCAGTACTTC CASSPSGGAGETQYF
TRBJ2-7 - - TRBV6-4 TGTGCCAGCAGCCCCTCGGCGGGGTACGAGCAGTACTTC CASSPSAGYEQYF
TRBJ1-6 - - TRBV2 TGTGCCAGCAGGTCGACAGTGTCTTTCAATTCACCCCTCCACTTT CASRSTVSFNSPLHF
TRBJ2-5 - TRBD2 TRBV9 TGTGCCAGCAGCGTAGCATCGACCGGGGGGGAGACCCAGTACTTC CASSVASTGGETQYF
TRBJ1-2 - - TRBV7-9 TGTGCCAGCAGTGGAGGTTCAAACTATGGCTACACCTTC CASSGGSNYGYTF
TRBJ1-1 - TRBD1 TRBV5-1 TGCGCCAGCAGCTTGGGACAGGGGGCCGAGAACACTGAAGCTTTCTTT CASSLGQGAENTEAFF